One sample yielded the 28 T cell receptor beta chains listed below, sequenced in a study of blood T cell repertoires in COVID-19. Assay used: immunoSEQ multiplex PCR; TCRdb lists only in-frame clones, some missing. The table shows a few hundred thousand clones, with over 80% occurring only once. Sequencing used peripheral blood. These receptors came from a man in his fifties or sixties who had recovered from COVID-19.

This clone showed up just once. The chain links TRBV7-2 to TRBJ1-6; no firm D call. Trimming shortened V by 0 bases and J by 6 bases, and 9 bases separated the two germline ends. This CDR3 comprises 15 residues. Per the germline V gene, CDR1 is SGHTA and CDR2 is FQGNSA. The CDR3: CASSLALLRNSPLHF. The CDR3 DNA sequence: TGTGCCAGCAGCTTAGCCCTCCTCCGTAATTCACCCCTCCACTTT.

The chain joins TRBV5-6 to TRBJ2-1; 7 nucleotides match TRBD2. The V segment lost 4 bases and the J segment 4 bases; nucleotides outside the gene matches: 8. The length of the CDR3 is 15 residues. Germline assignment: CDR1 SGHDT and CDR2 YYEEEE. Written as DNA, the CDR3 is TGTGCCAGCAGCCGACAGCTAGCGGCGTACAATGAGCAGTTCTTC. This translates into CASSRQLAAYNEQFF.

This clone has a single count. V and J are TRBV25-1 and TRBJ1-1; the D is unclear. V was pared by 4 bases and J by 0 bases, with 6 bases between. Germline V gene sequence: CDR1 MGHDK, CDR2 SYGVNS. This CDR3 spans 13 amino acids. The CDR3: CASSGSVNTEAFF. The CDR3 nucleotides are TGTGCCAGCAGTGGGTCGGTGAACACTGAAGCTTTCTTT.

Here the CDR3 reads CASSLSRGRTEAFF. The CDR3 region has the DNA TGTGCCAGCAGCTTAAGCCGGGGGAGGACTGAAGCTTTCTTT. V is TRBV7-8 and J is TRBJ1-1; a weak D match, TRBD1 (5 bases). The germline gives CDR1 SGHVS, CDR2 FQNEAQ. With 2 bases removed from V and 5 bases from J, the gap between germline ends came to 12 bases. The CDR3 sequence is 14 residues long.

The count of this clone is one. The CDR3 DNA reads TGTGCCAGCAGTCGTGGACTAGCGGGAGTAGGCAATGAGCAGTTCTTC. Residues: CASSRGLAGVGNEQFF. This sequence joins TRBV2 and TRBJ2-1, with 13 bases lining up with TRBD2. The CDR3 covers 16 residues. V lost 5 bases and J lost 6; bases outside the gene matches: 7. Germline assignment: CDR1 SNHLY and CDR2 FYNNEI.

The CDR3 DNA follows: TGTGCCAGCAGCTTATCAGGGGCGCGGGAGACCCAGTACTTC. Translation: CASSLSGARETQYF. The chain has TRBV7-2 and TRBJ2-5, with a possible D match to TRBD1 (6 bases). The CDR3 contains 14 residues. Germline-derived CDR1 and CDR2 are SGHTA and FQGNSA. With 2 bases removed from V and 5 bases from J, the gap between germline ends came to 12 bases.

CDR3 nucleotide sequence: TGTGCCAGCAGCCAAGGAGGGGGACGCGAGCAGTACTTC. The encoded protein is CASSQGGGREQYF. The chain employs TRBV4-2 and TRBJ2-7; the D gene is possibly TRBD1 (6 bases). V was trimmed by 1 base and J by 6 bases, leaving 10 bases between them. There are 13 residues in the CDR3. Germline-derived CDR1 and CDR2 are LGHNA and YNFKEQ.

For the CDR3, the DNA is TGTGCCAGCTCACAGGGAGGCACGGTTCAGCCCCAGCATTTT. Residues: CASSQGGTVQPQHF. The chain is built from TRBV18 and TRBJ1-5; D gene uncertain. Per the germline V gene, CDR1 is KGHSH and CDR2 is LQKENI. With 4 bases removed from V and 6 bases from J, the gap between germline ends came to 13 bases. CDR3 length equals 14 residues.

The J gene is TRBJ2-1, the V gene TRBV10-3, with D possibly TRBD2 on 6 matching bases. Trimming removed 8 bases from V and 9 bases from J, with 20 bases in between. Germline assignment: CDR1 ENHRY and CDR2 SYGVKD. The CDR3 is 14 residues long. CDR3 sequence reads: CAIGEADYRSEQFF. The DNA for the CDR3 is TGTGCCATCGGGGAAGCGGACTATCGAAGTGAGCAGTTCTTC.

The chain couples TRBV6-1 to TRBJ1-5; no definite D call. V dropped 5 bases and J dropped 1 base, with 6 bases sitting between them. The CDR3 consists of 13 residues. In germline, CDR1 is MNHNS, CDR2 SASEGT. For the CDR3, the DNA is TGTGCCAGCAGTCTAAAGAGCAATCAGCCCCAGCATTTT. This encodes CASSLKSNQPQHF.

The table lists this clone with a few counts. V usage is TRBV29-1 and J usage is TRBJ2-3; 11 bases match TRBD1. J gave up 3 bases and V 6 bases, and 2 bases lay outside the gene matches. The germline CDR1 and CDR2 sequences are SQVTM and ANQGSEA. The CDR3 length is 13 residues. The CDR3 nucleotides are TGCAGCGTGGGACAGGGGGGAACAGATACGCAGTATTTT. Translated, it gives CSVGQGGTDTQYF.

CDR3 residues: CASSLRDRNIQYF. CDR3 DNA sequence: TGCGCCAGCAGCTTGCGGGACAGAAACATTCAGTACTTC. The rearrangement uses TRBV5-1 and TRBJ2-4, with 7 bases lining up with TRBD1. The CDR3 runs to 13 residues. Per germline, CDR1 SGHRS and CDR2 YFSETQ. Germline trimming cut 1 base from V and 6 bases from J; bases unmatched to any gene: 1.

V is TRBV6-5 and J is TRBJ1-1; D not resolved. The V end lost 6 bases, the J end lost 0 bases, and 14 bases lay between the germline ends. This CDR3 is built from 15 residues. Germline CDR1 reads MNHEY; CDR2 reads SVGAGI. The CDR3 nucleotides read TGTGCCAGCAGCTCACCCTTGAGAATGAACACTGAAGCTTTCTTT. Translation gives CASSSPLRMNTEAFF.

The J gene is TRBJ1-6, the V gene TRBV28, with D perhaps matching TRBD1 (6 bases). This CDR3 comprises 17 residues. Germline lookup yields CDR1 MDHEN and CDR2 SYDVKM. The germline V and J ends were trimmed by 6 bases and 7 bases, with 22 bases remaining between them. This chain's CDR3 is CASRFGTPGQGNSPLHF. CDR3 sequence (DNA): TGTGCCAGCAGATTTGGGACCCCCGGGCAGGGGAATTCACCCCTCCACTTT. The complete variable domain, with remaining parts taken from reference TRBV28 and TRBJ1-6, reads DVKVTQSSRYLVKRTGEKVFLECVQDMDHENMFWYRQDPGLGLRLIYFSYDVKMKEKGDIPEGYSVSREKKERFSLILESASTNQTSMYLCASRFGTPGQGNSPLHFGNGTRLTVT.

V gene TRBV7-9 combines with J gene TRBJ2-1; the D is unclear. The CDR3 has 12 amino acids. The germline gives CDR1 SEHNR, CDR2 FQNEAQ (reference sequence). Trimming cost V 7 bases and J 10 bases, with 14 bases left between them. The CDR3 protein is CASTESLIEQFF. CDR3 sequence (DNA): TGTGCCAGCACCGAGTCACTAATAGAGCAGTTCTTC.

The rearrangement uses TRBV5-5 and TRBJ1-2, with TRBD1 identical over 10 bases. After removal of 4 bases from V and 8 bases from J, the junction contained 11 bases not matched to a gene. Germline assignment: CDR1 SGHKS and CDR2 YYEKEE (reference sequence). This CDR3 has 15 residues. This CDR3 reads CASSRLGQGSHGYTF. The CDR3 region has the DNA TGTGCCAGCAGCCGTTTGGGACAGGGGAGTCACGGCTACACCTTC. Together with reference TRBV5-5 and TRBJ1-2, the CDR3 gives the full variable domain: DAGVTQSPTHLIKTRGQQVTLRCSPISGHKSVSWYQQVLGQGPQFIFQYYEKEERGRGNFPDRFSARQFPNYSSELNVNALLLGDSALYLCASSRLGQGSHGYTFGSGTRLTVV.

To note about this clone: Within the sample, other DNA sequences also encode this same CDR3. CDR3 nucleotides: TGTGCCAGCTCCCCGGACAGGGACACTGAAGCTTTCTTT. This codes for CASSPDRDTEAFF. The rearrangement links TRBV18 to TRBJ1-1, with TRBD1 identical over 8 bases. The CDR3 is made up of 13 amino acids. Germline V gene lookup returns CDR1 KGHSH and CDR2 LQKENI. V lost 6 bases and J lost 3; bases outside the gene matches: 3.

In its sample, this clone was seen a few times. This rearrangement joins TRBV19 to TRBJ1-5; TRBD1 matches 7 bases. The CDR3 is 12 residues long. Per germline, CDR1 LNHDA and CDR2 SQIVND (reference sequence). Unmatched junction bases numbered 8, after V lost 9 bases and J lost 9 bases. The chain's CDR3 is CASNQGVRPQHF. The CDR3 DNA is TGTGCCAGCAACCAGGGGGTGCGGCCCCAGCATTTT.

This clone appeared once. V and J are TRBV5-1 and TRBJ2-1; TRBD2 matches at 8 bases. The V segment lost 4 bases and the J segment 5 bases; nucleotides outside the gene matches: 5. Looked up from germline, CDR1 is SGHRS and CDR2 is YFSETQ. The CDR3 length is 14 residues. CDR3 DNA: TGCGCCAGCAGCCACCGGACTAGCAACAATGAGCAGTTCTTC. It specifies CASSHRTSNNEQFF.

The chain uses TRBV28 and TRBJ1-4; D gene ambiguous. The CDR3 totals 12 residues. Trimming left V 1 base short and J 10 bases short, with 7 bases between. The germline CDR1 and CDR2 sequences are MDHEN and SYDVKM. The CDR3 DNA sequence: TGTGCCAGCAGTTTATTGGTCGGAAAACTGTTTTTT. Its translation is CASSLLVGKLFF.

The rearrangement links TRBV28 to TRBJ1-1, with D unresolved. The CDR3 is made up of 14 amino acids. Trimming cost V 1 base and J 8 bases, with 14 bases left between them. Germline CDR1 MDHEN, CDR2 SYDVKM. The CDR3 region has the DNA TGTGCCAGCAGTTTATTCGCCGGACTAACCGAAGCTTTCTTT. Translating gives CASSLFAGLTEAFF.

Only one count was recorded for this clone. V and J are TRBV30 and TRBJ2-7; 12 bases align to TRBD2. The J segment lost 6 bases and the V segment lost 5 bases, leaving 5 bases of the junction unmatched. The CDR3 runs to 13 residues. Germline V gives CDR1 GTSNPN, CDR2 SVGIG (reference sequence). CDR3 DNA: TGTGCCTGGGGTCGACTAGCGGGAGCCGAGCAGTACTTC. This gives the protein CAWGRLAGAEQYF.

The rearrangement uses TRBV6-2 or TRBV6-3 and TRBJ1-1; 10 positions agree with TRBD1. This CDR3 contains 16 residues. J gave up 2 bases and V 0 bases, and 3 bases lay outside the gene matches. CDR1 and CDR2 (germline): MNHEY, SVGEGT. CDR3 protein: CASSYSDRGLNTEAFF. The CDR3 region has the DNA TGTGCCAGCAGTTACTCCGACAGGGGGCTCAACACTGAAGCTTTCTTT.

V usage is TRBV11-1 and J usage is TRBJ2-3; D is perhaps TRBD2 (6 bases). V gave up 4 bases and J gave up 0 bases, with 11 bases separating them. Germline-derived CDR1 and CDR2 are SGHAT and FQDESV (reference sequence). This CDR3 is built from 15 residues. CDR3 DNA: TGTGCCAGCAGCTCAAGGGACTCTAGCACAGATACGCAGTATTTT. It translates to CASSSRDSSTDTQYF. Drawing the rest from reference TRBV11-1 and TRBJ2-3, the complete variable domain is EAEVAQSPRYKITEKSQAVAFWCDPISGHATLYWYRQILGQGPELLVQFQDESVVDDSQLPKDRFSAERLKGVDSTLKIQPAELGDSAMYLCASSSRDSSTDTQYFGPGTRLTVL.

This clone was seen only once. The chain employs TRBV4-2 and TRBJ1-4; TRBD1 aligns across 8 bases. CDR3 size: 17 residues. V shed 1 base, J shed 3 bases, and the junction held 7 bases outside the gene matches. Germline assignment: CDR1 LGHNA and CDR2 YNFKEQ. The DNA for the CDR3 is TGTGCCAGCAGCCAAGGGGAGGGGACAGGCCCTAATGAAAAACTGTTTTTT. Protein product: CASSQGEGTGPNEKLFF.

The V call is TRBV5-1, the J call TRBJ2-3; D is possibly TRBD2 (5 bases). Germline CDR1 and CDR2: SGHRS and YFSETQ. The CDR3 has 14 amino acids. Trimming took 7 bases from V and 3 from J, leaving 15 bases between them. The CDR3 spells CASGPGSPTDTQYF. DNA of the CDR3: TGCGCCAGCGGACCGGGATCCCCGACAGATACGCAGTATTTT.

The chain couples TRBV3-1 (or the pseudogene TRBV3-2) to TRBJ2-7; 10 positions match TRBD2. V trimming: 4 bases; J trimming: 6 bases; junction bases outside the gene matches: 0. Germline CDR1 LGHDT, CDR2 YNNKEL (reference sequence). The CDR3 is 12 amino acids. CDR3 sequence: CASSRTSGEQYF. In nucleotides, the CDR3 is TGTGCCAGCAGCCGGACTAGCGGCGAGCAGTACTTC.

CDR3 residues: CASSQVIGGTEAFF. Here the CDR3 DNA reads TGTGCCAGCAGCCAAGTCATCGGTGGCACTGAAGCTTTCTTT. The rearrangement uses TRBV14 and TRBJ1-1; D is ambiguous. Germline assignment: CDR1 SGHDN and CDR2 FVKESK. This CDR3 is built from 14 residues. The V end lost 1 base, the J end lost 4 bases, and 10 bases lay between the germline ends.